This TCR beta chain was sequenced in a study of blood T cells in healthy people across ages. A word on this clonotype: Antigen: not known.

The CDR3 totals 13 residues. Per germline, CDR1 SQVTM and CDR2 ANQGSEA. V lost 6 bases to trimming and J lost 14 bases; unmatched junction nucleotides: 16. Overall study results and limits: Total diversity from one million sequenced T cells was likely underestimated. A strong correlation between TCR beta diversity and naive T cell percentage was seen.

Through a sample-barcoded 5' primer and a J-beta primer mix, a second PCR was run for 7 to 11 cycles. TCRdb recomputed calls from the 5' RACE reads with MiXCR, one row per CDR3 protein. The data show roughly 1.9 million distinct CDR3 sequences, roughly two fifths seen once. The receptor was isolated from a human donor in good health. V and J are TRBV29-1 and TRBJ2-3; 8 nucleotides align to TRBD1. Sequenced sample: blood. The CDR3 spells CSVPQGALPGGYF. In DNA form, the CDR3 reads TGCAGCGTCCCCCAGGGGGCTCTCCCCGGCGGGTATTTT.